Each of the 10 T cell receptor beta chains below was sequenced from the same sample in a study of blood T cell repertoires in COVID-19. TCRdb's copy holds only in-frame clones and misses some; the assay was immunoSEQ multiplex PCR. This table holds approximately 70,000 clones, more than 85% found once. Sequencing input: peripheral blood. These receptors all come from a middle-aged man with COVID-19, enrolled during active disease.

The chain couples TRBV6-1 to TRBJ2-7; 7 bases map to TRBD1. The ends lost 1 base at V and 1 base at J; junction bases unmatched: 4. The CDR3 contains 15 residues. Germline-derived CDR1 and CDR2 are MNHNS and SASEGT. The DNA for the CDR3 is TGTGCCAGCAGTGAAGTGATGACAGGGTCCTACGAGCAGTACTTC. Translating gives CASSEVMTGSYEQYF.

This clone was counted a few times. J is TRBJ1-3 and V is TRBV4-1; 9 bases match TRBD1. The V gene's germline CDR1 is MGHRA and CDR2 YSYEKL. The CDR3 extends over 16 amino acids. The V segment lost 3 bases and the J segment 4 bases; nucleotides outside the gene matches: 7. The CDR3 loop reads CASSQQQGAQGNTIYF. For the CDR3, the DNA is TGCGCCAGCAGCCAGCAACAGGGGGCGCAAGGAAACACCATATATTTT.

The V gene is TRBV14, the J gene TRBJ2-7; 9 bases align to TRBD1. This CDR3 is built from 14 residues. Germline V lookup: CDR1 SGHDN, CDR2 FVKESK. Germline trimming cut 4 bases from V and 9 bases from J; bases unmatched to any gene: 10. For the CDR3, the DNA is TGTGCCAGCAGCCGAGGACAGGGGAAATTAGGGCAGTACTTC. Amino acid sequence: CASSRGQGKLGQYF. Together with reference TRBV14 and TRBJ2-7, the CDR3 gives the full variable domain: EAGVTQFPSHSVIEKGQTVTLRCDPISGHDNLYWYRRVMGKEIKFLLHFVKESKQDESGMPNNRFLAERTGGTYSTLKVQPAELEDSGVYFCASSRGQGKLGQYFGPGTRLTVT.

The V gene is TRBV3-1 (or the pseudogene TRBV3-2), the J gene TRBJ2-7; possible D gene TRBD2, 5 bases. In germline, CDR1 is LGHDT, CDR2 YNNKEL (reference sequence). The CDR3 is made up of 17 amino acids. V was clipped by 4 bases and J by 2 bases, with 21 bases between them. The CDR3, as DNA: TGTGCCAGCAGCCGCTCCCTATCGGCAGCGGTCCCCTACGAGCAGTACTTC. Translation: CASSRSLSAAVPYEQYF.

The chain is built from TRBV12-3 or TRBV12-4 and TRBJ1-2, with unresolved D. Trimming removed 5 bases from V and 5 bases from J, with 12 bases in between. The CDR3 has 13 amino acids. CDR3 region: CASSAWAGYGYTF. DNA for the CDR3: TGTGCCAGCAGTGCCTGGGCAGGTTATGGCTACACCTTC.

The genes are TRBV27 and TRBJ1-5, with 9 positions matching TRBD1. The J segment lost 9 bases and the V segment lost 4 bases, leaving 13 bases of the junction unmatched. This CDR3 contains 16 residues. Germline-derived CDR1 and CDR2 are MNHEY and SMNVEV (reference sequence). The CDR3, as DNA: TGTGCCAGCAGTTCCATCGGGACAGGGTCCCCCCGGCCCCAGCATTTT. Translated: CASSSIGTGSPRPQHF.

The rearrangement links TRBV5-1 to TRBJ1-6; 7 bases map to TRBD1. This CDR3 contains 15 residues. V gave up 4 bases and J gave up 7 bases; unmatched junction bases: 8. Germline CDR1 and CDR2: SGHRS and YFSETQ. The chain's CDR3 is CASSPGGTENSPLHF. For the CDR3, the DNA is TGCGCCAGCAGCCCGGGGGGGACAGAAAATTCACCCCTCCACTTT.

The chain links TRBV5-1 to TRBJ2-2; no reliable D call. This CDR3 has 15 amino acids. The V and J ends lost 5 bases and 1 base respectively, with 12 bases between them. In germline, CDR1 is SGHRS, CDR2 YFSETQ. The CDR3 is CASRNEKKNTGELFF. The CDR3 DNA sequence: TGCGCCAGCAGGAATGAGAAAAAGAACACCGGGGAGCTGTTTTTT. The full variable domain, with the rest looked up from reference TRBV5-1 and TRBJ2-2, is KAGVTQTPRYLIKTRGQQVTLSCSPISGHRSVSWYQQTPGQGLQFLFEYFSETQRNKGNFPGRFSGRQFSNSRSEMNVSTLELGDSALYLCASRNEKKNTGELFFGEGSRLTVL.

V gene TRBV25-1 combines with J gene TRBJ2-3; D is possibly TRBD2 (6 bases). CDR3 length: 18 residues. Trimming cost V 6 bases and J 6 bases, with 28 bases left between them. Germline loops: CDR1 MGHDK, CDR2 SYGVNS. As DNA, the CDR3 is TGTGCCAGCAGCGGAGGGCAGGGTAGGCCCTTCCCCCCGGATACGCAGTATTTT. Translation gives CASSGGQGRPFPPDTQYF.

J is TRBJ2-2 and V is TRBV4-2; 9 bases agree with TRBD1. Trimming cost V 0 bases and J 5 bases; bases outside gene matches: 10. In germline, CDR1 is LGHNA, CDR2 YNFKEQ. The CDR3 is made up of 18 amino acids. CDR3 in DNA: TGTGCCAGCAGCCAAGATCGGGACAGGGTAGCTTCGACCGGGGAGCTGTTTTTT. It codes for CASSQDRDRVASTGELFF.